Listed below are T cell receptor beta chains from one sample, sequenced in a study of somatic mutations in cytotoxic T cells in rheumatoid arthritis. Here immunoSEQ multiplex PCR was the method, and the copy in TCRdb shows in-frame clones only, minus some. The repertoire has around 11,000 clones, around three quarters of them found once; the top ten carry 30% to 35%. Sequenced: CD8+ T cells sorted from blood. The receptors were gathered from an adult with rheumatoid arthritis. CDR3s include the opening cysteine and the closing phenylalanine or tryptophan. D genes are given only for firm matches. Clone size is not always given. Where it is, it says once, few, many or a class for expanded clones.

V gene	J gene	D gene	clone size	CDR3 protein	CDR3 DNA
TRBV6-5	TRBJ2-7	.	.	CASSYTQGGYEQYF	TGTGCCAGCAGTTACACCCAGGGGGGCTACGAGCAGTACTTC
TRBV29-1	TRBJ1-1	.	.	CSVRPNTEAFF	TGCAGCGTCCGTCCGAACACTGAAGCTTTCTTT
TRBV9	TRBJ2-7	.	once	CASSKTGGLVLYEQYF	TGTGCCAGCAGTAAGACGGGGGGCCTGGTCCTCTACGAGCAGTACTTC
TRBV6-1	TRBJ2-1	.	.	CASSGTNNEQFF	TGTGCCAGCAGTGGAACTAACAATGAGCAGTTCTTC
TRBV5-5	TRBJ1-1	TRBD1	once	CASSLDRGTEAFF	TGTGCCAGCAGCTTGGACAGGGGAACTGAAGCTTTCTTT
TRBV7-9	TRBJ1-1	.	few	CASRGRGTEAFF	TGTGCCAGCAGGGGACGTGGCACTGAAGCTTTCTTT
TRBV6-4	TRBJ1-5	.	.	CASSTRGAHSNQPQHF	TGTGCCAGCAGTACCCGAGGGGCTCATAGCAATCAGCCCCAGCATTTT
TRBV6-4	TRBJ1-1	.	few	CASSARPTEGTEAFF	TGTGCCAGCAGTGCCCGGCCGACGGAAGGCACTGAAGCTTTCTTT
TRBV19	TRBJ1-1	.	.	CASSIPSSRGNTEAFF	TGTGCCAGTAGTATTCCCTCCTCCCGGGGGAACACTGAAGCTTTCTTT
TRBV7-8	TRBJ1-1	TRBD1	.	CASSSDRGGTEAFF	TGTGCCAGCAGCTCGGACAGGGGGGGAACTGAAGCTTTCTTT
TRBV9	TRBJ2-1	TRBD2	.	CASSLWGGNEQFF	TGTGCCAGCTCTCTGTGGGGGGGCAATGAGCAGTTCTTC
TRBV4-1	TRBJ1-1	.	.	CASSHTGGTEAFF	TGCGCCAGCAGCCACACCGGAGGCACTGAAGCTTTCTTT
TRBV6-6	TRBJ2-3	.	.	CASSSYASGDTQYF	TGTGCCAGCAGTTCCTACGCCAGTGGAGATACGCAGTATTTT
TRBV7-9	TRBJ2-5	.	.	CASSLVLGETQYF	TGTGCCAGCAGCTTAGTATTGGGGGAGACCCAGTACTTC
TRBV5-4	TRBJ2-1	.	.	CASSLPSFEQFF	TGTGCCAGCAGCTTGCCTAGCTTTGAGCAGTTCTTC
TRBV4-3	TRBJ1-3	.	.	CASSQGPTVGNTIYF	TGCGCCAGCAGCCAAGGGCCGACTGTTGGAAACACCATATATTTT
TRBV9	TRBJ2-5	TRBD1	once	CASSEGQGALRIQETQYF	TGTGCCAGCAGCGAAGGACAGGGGGCCCTCCGGATCCAAGAGACCCAGTACTTC
TRBV5-4	TRBJ2-1	TRBD1	.	CASSFGQGSYNEQFF	TGTGCCAGCAGCTTCGGACAGGGCTCCTACAATGAGCAGTTCTTC
TRBV29-1	TRBJ1-2	.	.	CSALPDTIYYGYTF	TGCAGCGCCCTCCCAGACACAATCTACTATGGCTACACCTTC
TRBV7-9	TRBJ1-2	.	.	CASSLRISQDGYTF	TGTGCCAGCAGCTTAAGGATTTCCCAGGATGGCTACACCTTC
TRBV6-6	TRBJ1-1	.	few	CASSIGTVEAFF	TGTGCCAGCAGTATAGGAACAGTTGAAGCTTTCTTT
TRBV28	TRBJ2-5	TRBD1	.	CASSLTGTAIQETQYF	TGTGCCAGCAGCCTGACCGGGACAGCAATACAAGAGACCCAGTACTTC
TRBV10-2	TRBJ2-7	.	.	CASSESYEQYF	TGCGCCAGCAGTGAGTCCTACGAGCAGTACTTC
TRBV5-6	TRBJ1-1	TRBD1	.	CASSGPGQGRWTEAFF	TGTGCCAGCAGCGGACCGGGACAGGGTAGGTGGACTGAAGCTTTCTTT
TRBV4-1	TRBJ2-1	TRBD2	.	CASSQGGWEGPYNEQFF	TGCGCCAGCAGCCAAGGGGGGTGGGAGGGCCCCTACAATGAGCAGTTCTTC
TRBV5-4	TRBJ2-7	TRBD1	.	CAFSDRESGEQYF	TGTGCCTTTTCGGACAGGGAGAGTGGCGAGCAGTACTTC
TRBV4-3	TRBJ2-5	TRBD2	few	CASSQGGGGGETQYF	TGCGCCAGCAGCCAAGGCGGCGGGGGAGGGGAGACCCAGTACTTC
TRBV19	TRBJ1-6	.	.	CASSHQGIYNSPLHF	TGTGCCAGTAGTCACCAGGGGATCTATAATTCACCCCTCCACTTT